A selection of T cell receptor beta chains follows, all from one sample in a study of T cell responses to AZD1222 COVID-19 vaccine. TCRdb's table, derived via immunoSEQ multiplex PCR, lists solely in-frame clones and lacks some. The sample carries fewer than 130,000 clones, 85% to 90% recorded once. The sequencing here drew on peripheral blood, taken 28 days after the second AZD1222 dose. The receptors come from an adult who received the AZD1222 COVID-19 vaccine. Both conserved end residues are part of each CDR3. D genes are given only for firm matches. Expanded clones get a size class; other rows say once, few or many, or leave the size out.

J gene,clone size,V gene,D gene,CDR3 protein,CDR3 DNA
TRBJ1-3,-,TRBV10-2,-,CASTGRGAAGNTIYF,TGCGCCAGCACGGGAAGGGGGGCGGCAGGAAACACCATATATTTT
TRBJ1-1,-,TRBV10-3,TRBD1,CAISGQGNTEAFF,TGTGCCATCAGTGGACAGGGGAACACTGAAGCTTTCTTT
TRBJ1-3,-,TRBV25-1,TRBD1,CASSETTGYRNTIYF,TGTGCCAGCAGTGAGACGACAGGGTACAGGAACACCATATATTTT
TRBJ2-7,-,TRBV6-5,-,CASRLQGTTYEQYF,TGTGCCAGCAGACTACAGGGGACTACCTACGAGCAGTACTTC
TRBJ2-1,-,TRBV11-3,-,CASSLVASSYNEQFF,TGTGCCAGCAGCTTAGTAGCTAGCTCCTACAATGAGCAGTTCTTC
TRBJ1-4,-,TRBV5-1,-,CASSLTGTNEKLFF,TGCGCCAGCAGCTTGACAGGGACTAATGAAAAACTGTTTTTT
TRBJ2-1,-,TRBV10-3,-,CAIRMGVGPGNEQFF,TGTGCCATCAGGATGGGGGTGGGCCCGGGAAATGAGCAGTTCTTC
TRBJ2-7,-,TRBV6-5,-,CYTGKGGSRSYEQYF,TGTTATACGGGGAAAGGGGGATCCCGCTCCTACGAGCAGTACTTC
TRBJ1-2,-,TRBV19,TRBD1,CASSIGQATGYGYTF,TGTGCCAGTAGTATCGGACAGGCGACCGGGTATGGCTACACCTTC
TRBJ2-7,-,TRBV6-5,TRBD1,CASSLVQGAAGEQYF,TGTGCCAGCAGTTTGGTACAGGGGGCCGCGGGCGAGCAGTACTTC
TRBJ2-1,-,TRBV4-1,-,CASSQVIYLGGGVNEQFF,TGCGCCAGCAGCCAAGTAATCTACCTAGGGGGCGGGGTCAATGAGCAGTTCTTC
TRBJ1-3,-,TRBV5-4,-,CASSDIDTIYF,TGTGCCAGCAGCGACATAGACACCATATATTTT
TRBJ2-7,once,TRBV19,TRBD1,CASSDLQGADEQYF,TGTGCCAGCTCGGATCTACAGGGGGCTGACGAGCAGTACTTC
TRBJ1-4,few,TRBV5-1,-,CASSVSTTNEKLFF,TGCGCCAGCAGCGTCTCAACAACTAATGAAAAACTGTTTTTT
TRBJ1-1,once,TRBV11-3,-,CASSLEFRAATEAFF,TGTGCCAGCAGCTTAGAGTTCCGCGCGGCCACTGAAGCTTTCTTT
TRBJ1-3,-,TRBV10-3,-,CAISNPSPSGNTIYF,TGTGCCATCAGTAACCCGAGCCCCTCTGGAAACACCATATATTTT
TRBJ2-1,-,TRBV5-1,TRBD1,CASSRGTGGSNEQFF,TGCGCCAGCAGTCGCGGGACAGGGGGCTCAAATGAGCAGTTCTTC
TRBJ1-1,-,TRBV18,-,CASSPPRQFEEDTEAFF,TGTGCCAGCTCACCACCTAGGCAGTTTGAAGAGGACACTGAAGCTTTCTTT
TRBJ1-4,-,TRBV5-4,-,CASSPTGNEKLFF,TGTGCCAGCAGCCCTACAGGCAATGAAAAACTGTTTTTT
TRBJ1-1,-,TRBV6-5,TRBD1,CASSPQGVTEAFF,TGTGCCAGCAGTCCACAGGGGGTCACTGAAGCTTTCTTT
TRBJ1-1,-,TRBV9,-,CASSQLNTEAFF,TGTGCCAGCAGCCAATTGAACACTGAAGCTTTCTTT
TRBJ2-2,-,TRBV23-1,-,CASSHMLGAGELFF,TGCGCCAGCAGTCATATGTTGGGGGCCGGGGAGCTGTTTTTT
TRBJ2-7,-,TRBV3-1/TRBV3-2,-,CASSLGRAYYEQYF,TGTGCCAGCAGTCTAGGTAGAGCCTACTACGAGCAGTACTTC
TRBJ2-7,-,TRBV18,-,CASSPPGAAYEQYF,TGTGCCAGCTCACCACCGGGCGCGGCTTACGAGCAGTACTTC
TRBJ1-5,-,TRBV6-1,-,CASSEGKQPQHF,TGTGCCAGCAGTGAAGGGAAGCAGCCCCAGCATTTT
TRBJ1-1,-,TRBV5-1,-,CASSVGGSEAFF,TGCGCCAGCAGCGTGGGAGGTTCTGAAGCTTTCTTT
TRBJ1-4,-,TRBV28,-,CASTWGGSATNEKLFF,TGTGCCAGCACCTGGGGGGGATCAGCAACTAATGAAAAACTGTTTTTT
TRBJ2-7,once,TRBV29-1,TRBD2,CSVVTGGRDEQYF,TGCAGCGTTGTGACGGGGGGGCGCGACGAGCAGTACTTC
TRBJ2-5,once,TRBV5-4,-,CASSQGSGTKETQYF,TGTGCCAGCAGCCAAGGATCGGGCACTAAAGAGACCCAGTACTTC
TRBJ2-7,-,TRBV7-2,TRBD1,CASSAGGSNYEQYF,TGTGCCAGCAGCGCAGGGGGCTCTAACTACGAGCAGTACTTC
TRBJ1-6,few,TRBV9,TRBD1,CASSGTGAIKSPLHF,TGTGCCAGCAGCGGGACAGGGGCGATAAAATCACCCCTCCACTTT
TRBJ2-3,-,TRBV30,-,CAGRLLSTDTQYF,TGTGCCGGGAGGCTCCTTTCCACAGATACGCAGTATTTT
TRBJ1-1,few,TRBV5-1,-,CASSPGWETEAFF,TGCGCCAGCAGCCCGGGGTGGGAAACTGAAGCTTTCTTT
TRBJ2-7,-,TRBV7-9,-,CASSLITDPVCEQYF,TGTGCCAGCAGCTTAATAACGGACCCCGTCTGCGAGCAGTACTTC
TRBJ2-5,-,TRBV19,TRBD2,CASSMLAGEGETQYF,TGTGCCAGTAGTATGCTAGCGGGAGAAGGAGAGACCCAGTACTTC
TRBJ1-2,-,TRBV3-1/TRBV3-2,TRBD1,CASSQTNRQGREGYTF,TGTGCCAGCAGCCAAACTAACCGACAGGGACGGGAAGGCTACACCTTC
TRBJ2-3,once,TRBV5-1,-,CASSLELDTQYF,TGCGCCAGCAGCTTGGAACTAGATACGCAGTATTTT
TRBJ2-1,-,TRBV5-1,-,CASSFRPPGTNSYNEQFF,TGCGCCAGCAGCTTCAGACCCCCCGGGACAAACTCCTACAATGAGCAGTTCTTC
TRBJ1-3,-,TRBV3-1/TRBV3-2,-,CASSQVVIWSGSGNTIYF,TGTGCCAGCAGCCAAGTCGTAATCTGGTCCGGCTCTGGAAACACCATATATTTT
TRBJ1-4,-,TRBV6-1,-,CASSEYRDEKLFF,TGTGCCAGCAGTGAGTACAGGGACGAAAAACTGTTTTTT
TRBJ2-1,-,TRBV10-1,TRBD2,CASSESRLAGGNEQFF,TGCGCCAGCAGTGAGTCGCGGCTAGCGGGAGGGAATGAGCAGTTCTTC
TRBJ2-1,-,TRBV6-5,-,CASQDLGGSYNEQFF,TGTGCCAGTCAGGACTTAGGGGGCTCCTACAATGAGCAGTTCTTC
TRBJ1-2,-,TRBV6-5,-,CASSYLEGTYGYTF,TGTGCCAGCAGTTACTTAGAAGGAACCTATGGCTACACCTTC
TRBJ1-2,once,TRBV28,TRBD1,CASSSTGTGTSGYTF,TGTGCCAGCAGTTCTACTGGGACAGGGACTAGTGGCTACACCTTC
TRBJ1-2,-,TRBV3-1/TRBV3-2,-,CASSQLVPVRYGYTF,TGTGCCAGCAGCCAGCTAGTCCCGGTAAGGTATGGCTACACCTTC
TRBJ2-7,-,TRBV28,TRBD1,CASSLPGQGIYEQYF,TGTGCCAGCAGTTTACCTGGACAGGGCATCTACGAGCAGTACTTC
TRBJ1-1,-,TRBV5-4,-,CASSTAEGYTEAFF,TGTGCCAGCAGCACCGCAGAGGGCTACACTGAAGCTTTCTTT
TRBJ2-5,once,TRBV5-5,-,CASSLGLADVGTQYF,TGTGCCAGCAGCTTGGGCCTAGCCGATGTGGGGACCCAGTACTTC
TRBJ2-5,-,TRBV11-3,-,CASSLRGGETQYF,TGTGCCAGCAGCTTGAGGGGGGGAGAGACCCAGTACTTC
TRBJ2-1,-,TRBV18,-,CASHDGTDYNEQFF,TGTGCCAGTCACGACGGGACGGACTACAATGAGCAGTTCTTC
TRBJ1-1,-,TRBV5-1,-,CASSPGGFVEAFF,TGCGCCAGCAGCCCCGGGGGGTTTGTTGAAGCTTTCTTT
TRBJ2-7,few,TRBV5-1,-,CASSLPEGGSYEQYF,TGCGCCAGCAGCTTGCCGGAGGGGGGAAGCTACGAGCAGTACTTC
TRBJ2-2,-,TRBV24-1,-,CATSAATGFTGELFF,TGTGCCACCAGTGCTGCCACAGGGTTCACCGGGGAGCTGTTTTTT
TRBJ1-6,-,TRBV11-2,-,CASSLGGVWSPLHF,TGTGCCAGCAGCTTAGGGGGGGTGTGGTCACCCCTCCACTTT
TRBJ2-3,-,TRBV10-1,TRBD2,CASRSTSGNADTQYF,TGCGCCAGCAGATCGACTAGCGGGAATGCAGATACGCAGTATTTT